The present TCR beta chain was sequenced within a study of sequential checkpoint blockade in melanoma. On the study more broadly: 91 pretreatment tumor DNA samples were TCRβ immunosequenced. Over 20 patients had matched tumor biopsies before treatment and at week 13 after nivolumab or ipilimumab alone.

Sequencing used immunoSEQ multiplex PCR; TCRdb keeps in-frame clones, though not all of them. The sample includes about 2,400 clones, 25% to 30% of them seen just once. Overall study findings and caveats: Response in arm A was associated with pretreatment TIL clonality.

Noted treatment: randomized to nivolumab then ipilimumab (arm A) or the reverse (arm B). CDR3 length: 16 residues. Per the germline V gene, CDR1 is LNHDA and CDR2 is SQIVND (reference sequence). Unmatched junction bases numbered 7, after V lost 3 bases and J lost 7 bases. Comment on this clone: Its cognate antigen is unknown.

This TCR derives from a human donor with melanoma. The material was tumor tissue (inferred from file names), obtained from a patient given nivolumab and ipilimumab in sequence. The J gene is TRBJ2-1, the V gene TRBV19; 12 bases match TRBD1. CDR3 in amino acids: CASSIMGQGAGNEQFF. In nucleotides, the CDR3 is TGTGCCAGTAGTATTATGGGACAGGGGGCTGGTAATGAGCAGTTCTTC.